Listed below are T cell receptor beta chains from one sample, sequenced in a study of T cells after yellow fever vaccination. TCRdb used MiXCR to reprocess the 5' RACE reads, holding one entry per CDR3 protein. The table has 620,000 or so distinct CDR3 sequences, 12% seen once; the top ten hold around 14%. Here the sequenced sample was PBMCs, taken on the day of the yellow fever booster vaccination. These TCRs come from a young man who received the YFV17D yellow fever vaccine. CDR3s leave out the opening cysteine and the closing phenylalanine or tryptophan. Fields, in order: clone size, CDR3 length, V gene, D gene, CDR3 protein. The D gene is left open where the match is weak. Clone size appears in some rows only: once, few, many, or a class for an expanded clone.

>few|14|TRBV28|TRBD2
ASSSLRERPYNEQF
>NA|12|TRBV12-3/TRBV12-4|NA
ALGKGGQGGELF
>few|12|TRBV4-2|NA
ASSHNSANYEQY
>NA|12|TRBV5-1|NA
ASSSGKNTGELF
>few|12|TRBV6-1|NA
ASGPGLSTDTQY
>NA|13|TRBV20-1|TRBD2
SARDRLAPSYEQY
>few|11|TRBV19|TRBD2
ARIAGAENEQY
>few|9|TRBV20-1|NA
SVGLVYGYT
>few|12|TRBV12-3/TRBV12-4|NA
ASIIQGPRDTIY
>NA|12|TRBV7-9|TRBD1
ASSGTGTGHEQF
>few|13|TRBV6-5|TRBD2
ASSYAASGYNEQF
>many|10|TRBV25-1|NA
ASTGWGNEQY
>many|12|TRBV9|TRBD1
ASSPTDRVSGYT
>few|9|TRBV6-1|NA
ASSDGTEAF
>few|12|TRBV6-2/TRBV6-3|TRBD1
AITQGADWSEQY
>NA|10|TRBV20-1|NA
SARTVAYEQY
>NA|10|TRBV7-8|NA
ASSGSVGGQY
>few|11|TRBV20-1|NA
SARAGRSYEQY
>NA|12|TRBV18|NA
ASSLPFEGQTQY
>few|10|TRBV24-1|NA
ATSDPGAGAF
>NA|14|TRBV5-6|TRBD2
ASSLFLGRENNEQF
>NA|12|TRBV6-1|NA
ASSPPDRYYGYT